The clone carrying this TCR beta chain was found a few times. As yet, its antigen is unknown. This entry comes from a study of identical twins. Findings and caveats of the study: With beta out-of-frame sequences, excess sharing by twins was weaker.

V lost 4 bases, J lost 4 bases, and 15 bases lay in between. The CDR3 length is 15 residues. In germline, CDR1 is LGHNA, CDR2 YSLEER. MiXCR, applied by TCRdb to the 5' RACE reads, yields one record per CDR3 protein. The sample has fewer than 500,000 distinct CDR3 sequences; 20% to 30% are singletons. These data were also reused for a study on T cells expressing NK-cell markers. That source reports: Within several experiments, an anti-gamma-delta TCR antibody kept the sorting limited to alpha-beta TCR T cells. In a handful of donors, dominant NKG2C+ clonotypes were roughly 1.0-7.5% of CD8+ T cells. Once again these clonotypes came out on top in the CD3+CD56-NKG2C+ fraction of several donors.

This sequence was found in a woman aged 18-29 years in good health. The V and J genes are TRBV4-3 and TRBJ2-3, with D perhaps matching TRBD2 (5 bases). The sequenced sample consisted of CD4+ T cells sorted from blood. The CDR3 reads CASSLDRGGADTQYF. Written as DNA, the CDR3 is TGCGCCAGCAGCCTCGATCGGGGTGGGGCAGATACGCAGTATTTT.